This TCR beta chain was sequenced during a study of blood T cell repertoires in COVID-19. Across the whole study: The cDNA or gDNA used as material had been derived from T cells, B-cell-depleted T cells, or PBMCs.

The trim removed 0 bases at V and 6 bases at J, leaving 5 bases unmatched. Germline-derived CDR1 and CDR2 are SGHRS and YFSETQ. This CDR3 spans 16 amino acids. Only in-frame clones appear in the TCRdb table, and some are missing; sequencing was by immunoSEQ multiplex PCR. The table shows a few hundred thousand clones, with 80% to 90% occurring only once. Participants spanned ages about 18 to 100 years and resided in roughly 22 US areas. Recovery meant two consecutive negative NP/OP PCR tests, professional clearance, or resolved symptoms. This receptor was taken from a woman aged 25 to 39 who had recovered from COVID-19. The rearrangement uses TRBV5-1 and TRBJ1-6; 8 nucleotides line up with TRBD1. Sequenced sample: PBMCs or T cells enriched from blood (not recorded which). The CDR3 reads CASSLVGQGANSPLHF. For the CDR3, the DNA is TGCGCCAGCAGCTTGGTGGGGCAGGGGGCTAATTCACCCCTCCACTTT.